The 25 T cell receptor beta chains presented below share a single source sample, sequenced in a study of tumor and adjacent non-tumor tissue in lung cancer. No cell sorting was done before RNA was extracted from the tissue. This non-tumor lung sample came from over 3 cm beyond the tumor edge. Three rounds of nested PCR, following a modified ARM-PCR protocol, produced the TCRbeta library. TCRdb ran MiXCR on the multiplex PCR reads and lists one entry per CDR3 protein. There are 75,000 to 80,000 distinct CDR3 sequences in the sample; approximately 82% occur only once, and about two fifths lies in the top ten. The sequencing input was distant non-tumor lung tissue. The receptors come from a man between 65 and 79 years old with non-small cell lung cancer.

This clonotype was picked up many times. The chain employs TRBV6-1 and TRBJ1-5; possibly TRBD1 for D (6 bases). CDR3 length: 17 amino acids. Germline V CDR1 and CDR2: MNHNS, SASEGT. The V gene lost 4 bases and the J gene lost 0 bases, with 16 bases spanning the gap. Here the CDR3 reads CASSGGQFHYSNQPQHF. The DNA for the CDR3 is TGTGCCAGCAGTGGAGGACAGTTCCATTATAGCAATCAGCCCCAGCATTTT.

Details on this clonotype: Mismatch with germline at one junction end may stem from a read error. The chain carries TRBV11-2 and TRBJ1-1; D unresolved. Germline CDR1 reads SGHAT; CDR2 reads FQNNGV. This CDR3 contains 12 residues. CDR3 sequence reads: CANRFWNTEAIF. DNA for the CDR3: TGTGCCAACCGGTTCTGGAACACTGAAGCTATCTTT.

This clonotype was counted many times. The rearrangement links TRBV6-5 to TRBJ2-1, with TRBD1 matching 9 bases. The CDR3 extends over 15 amino acids. Germline V gene data show CDR1 as MNHEY and CDR2 as SVGAGI. V lost 9 bases and J lost 2; bases outside the gene matches: 8. CDR3 amino acids: CASGGRDRAYNEQFF. Written as DNA, the CDR3 is TGTGCCAGTGGGGGACGGGACAGGGCCTACAATGAGCAGTTCTTC.

This clonotype was seen a single time. This may come from a read error, since a much larger clone is one base off. This rearrangement joins TRBV28 to TRBJ2-7, with 9 bases matching TRBD2. In germline, CDR1 is MDHEN, CDR2 SYDVKM. The CDR3 is made up of 14 amino acids. J lost 3 bases, V lost 5 bases, and 5 bases had no gene match. CDR3 coding DNA: TGTGCCAGCAGTCACCTGACTAGCGGCTACGAGCAGTACTTC. This gives the protein CASSHLTSGYEQYF.

Concerning this clonotype: Sequence at one end of the junction differs from germline and may be a read error. This chain connects TRBV29-1 to TRBJ1-1; D unresolved. Germline loops: CDR1 SQVTM, CDR2 ANQGSEA. The CDR3 covers 12 residues. Here the CDR3 reads CSVDRGDTEALF. The CDR3 coding sequence is TGCAGCGTTGATCGCGGCGACACTGAAGCTCTCTTT.

Details on this clonotype: The junction departs from germline at one end; a sequencing error may be responsible. This chain links TRBV11-3 with TRBJ1-1; TRBD1 is a possible D gene (5 bases). Per the germline V gene, CDR1 is SGHNT and CDR2 is YENEEA. The CDR3 consists of 13 residues. The CDR3 DNA follows: TGTGCCAGCAACTTAGATGGGACCAGCACAGCATTCTTT. This translates into CASNLDGTSTAFF.

This clonotype was seen many times. CDR3 DNA sequence: TGCGCCAGCAGCCACAGACTAGCAGATTACAATGAGCAGTTCTTC. As protein: CASSHRLADYNEQFF. The chain links TRBV4-3 to TRBJ2-1; 7 bases are a match to TRBD2. Germline CDR1 reads LGHNA; CDR2 reads YSLEER. The CDR3 covers 15 residues. The trim removed 3 bases at V and 4 bases at J, leaving 6 bases unmatched.

About this clonotype itself: Compared with germline, one end of the junction differs, possibly owing to a read error. The chain links TRBV20-1 to TRBJ1-1; D gene uncertain. In germline, CDR1 is DFQATT, CDR2 SNEGSKA (reference sequence). The CDR3 length is 13 residues. The CDR3 nucleotides are TGCAGTCAGGACTACGGGGAGATCACTAAAGCTTTCTTT. Its protein product is CSQDYGEITKAFF.

About this clonotype: Relative to the germline gene, one junction end is altered; a read error may explain this. The V gene is TRBV4-1, the J gene TRBJ2-7; the D gene is possibly TRBD2 (6 bases). Germline CDR1 is MGHRA and CDR2 is YSYEKL. The CDR3 totals 16 residues. The CDR3 is CTSSRTLTGEGDEQYF. The CDR3 DNA reads as TGCACCAGCAGCCGGACACTAACGGGAGAAGGGGACGAACAGTACTTC.

Remarks on this clonotype: A junction end diverges from the germline sequence, so it may reflect a read error. V is TRBV6-5 and J is TRBJ2-1; D uncertain. The CDR3 totals 14 residues. CDR1 and CDR2 (germline): MNHEY, SVGAGI. The CDR3 bases are TGTGCCAGCGGTTACTCCGAGGAGTACAATGAGCAGTTCTTC. Its translation is CASGYSEEYNEQFF.

This rearrangement joins TRBV20-1 to TRBJ2-7; TRBD2 might be the D (6 bases). The CDR3 is made up of 14 amino acids. Germline loops: CDR1 DFQATT, CDR2 SNEGSKA (reference sequence). Deletions cut 3 bases from V and 4 bases from J, with 16 bases between. CDR3 in amino acids: CSASTWIGTYEQYF. CDR3 sequence (DNA): TGCAGTGCTAGTACTTGGATAGGGACTTACGAGCAGTACTTC.

A word on this clonotype: Just one base apart from a much larger clone, this may be a read error. The rearrangement joins TRBV28 to TRBJ2-4, with D hard to call. Germline V gives CDR1 MDHEN, CDR2 SYDVKM. This CDR3 contains 15 residues. Trimming cost V 4 bases and J 3 bases, with 13 bases left between them. CDR3 DNA: TGTGCCAGCAGTTCCTACCCTCTAGTCAAAAACATTCAGTACTTC. Translation: CASSSYPLVKNIQYF.

A word on this clonotype: It is likely a read error, because the conserved phenylalanine at the end of the CDR3 is missing. This chain links TRBV4-1 with TRBJ2-7; the match to TRBD2 covers 11 bases. After removal of 8 bases from V and 5 bases from J, the junction contained 14 bases not matched to a gene. CDR3 length equals 16 residues. Germline values: CDR1 MGHRA, CDR2 YSYEKL. CDR3 nucleotides: TGCGCCAGCGGCCGCACACTAGCGGGAGAGGGGGACGAGCAGTACCTC. Amino acid sequence: CASGRTLAGEGDEQYL.

This sequence joins TRBV5-1 and TRBJ1-2, with D possibly TRBD1 on 5 matching bases. Trimming cost V 4 bases and J 8 bases, with 15 bases left between them. The germline CDR1 and CDR2 sequences are SGHRS and YFSETQ. The CDR3 has 13 amino acids. CDR3 residues: CASSRGTGVGYTF. DNA of the CDR3: TGCGCCAGCAGCCGCGGGACCGGCGTCGGCTACACCTTC.

Remarks on this clonotype: Given the absence of the conserved phenylalanine or tryptophan at the CDR3 end, a read error is likely. It is unclear where the CDR3 begins or ends on the DNA, so no DNA is shown, and the CDR3 is as TCRdb lists it. The chain carries TRBV4-2 and TRBJ2-3; TRBD2, the table's D call, was not compared with the DNA. The CDR3 is 16 residues long, ends included. The V gene's germline CDR1 is LGHNA and CDR2 YNFKEQ. The CDR3 loop reads CASSQVSGGAQDTQCY.

A word on this clonotype: One end of the junction fails to match germline, which may point to a read error. The chain links TRBV20-1 to TRBJ1-5; D unclear. The CDR3 runs 14 residues. Germline V gene lookup returns CDR1 DFQATT and CDR2 SNEGSKA (reference sequence). The CDR3 sequence: CGAQISGDNQPQHF. CDR3 sequence (DNA): TGCGGTGCTCAAATATCCGGGGATAATCAGCCACAGCATTTT.

This clonotype came up a few times. The junction does not match germline at one end; this may be a read error. The chain is built from TRBV11-2 and TRBJ2-5, with 7 bases matching TRBD2. This CDR3 has 14 amino acids. Germline CDR1 SGHAT, CDR2 FQNNGV. In DNA, the CDR3 is TGTGCTAGCAGCTTAGATAGGAGCGGGGAGGCCCAGTACTTC. It encodes CASSLDRSGEAQYF.

This clonotype is a singleton in its sample. The gene calls are TRBV6-2 or TRBV6-3 and TRBJ1-1, with D possibly TRBD1 on 5 matching bases. The CDR3 spans 15 residues. The V gene lost 11 bases and the J gene lost 8 bases, with 27 bases spanning the gap. Germline values: CDR1 MNHEY, CDR2 SVGEGT. Here the CDR3 DNA reads TGTGCCCGCCGACCTTATGTAGGACAAAGAAGAGAAGCTTTCTTT. Translating it yields CARRPYVGQRREAFF.

This clonotype was observed a single time. At one end the junction does not follow the germline gene, possibly because of a read error. This rearrangement joins TRBV20-1 to TRBJ2-1; perhaps TRBD2 as D (6 bases). Germline V gives CDR1 DFQATT, CDR2 SNEGSKA (reference sequence). The CDR3 spans 14 residues. CDR3 bases: TGCAGTGCTCCTGATCTAGCGCGCAGGAATAAGCAGCTCTTC. Protein: CSAPDLARRNKQLF.

Concerning this clonotype itself: One end of the junction is discordant with germline, which a read error may explain. The chain has TRBV10-2 and TRBJ2-5; 7 bases line up with TRBD1. Germline CDR1 is WSHSY and CDR2 is SAAADI. This CDR3 contains 15 residues. The CDR3, as DNA: TGCGCCAGCGGAGATATGGGACAGAGAAAAGAGGCCCAGTACTTC. It translates to CASGDMGQRKEAQYF.

On this clonotype: Germline is not matched at one junction end, which may reflect a read error. Written as DNA, the CDR3 is TGTGCCAGCAGTTTAGGGCGCTTGACACTAAACACCGGGGAGCTGTTTTTT. This encodes CASSLGRLTLNTGELFF. The rearrangement uses TRBV11-1 and TRBJ2-2; D unclear. Germline V gene data show CDR1 as SGHAT and CDR2 as FQDESV (reference sequence). The CDR3 runs 17 residues.

The chain combines TRBV11-2 with TRBJ2-1, with 7 bases fitting TRBD1. The J call is doubtful: the DNA matches TRBJ2-7 better. The CDR3 loop spans 14 amino acids. The germline V gene has CDR1 SGHAT and CDR2 FQNNGV. CDR3 region: CASSLQGVANGQYF. CDR3 DNA sequence: TGTGCCAGCAGCTTACAGGGGGTAGCCAATGGGCAGTACTTC.

A note on this clonotype: Relative to the germline gene, one junction end is altered; a read error may explain this. This chain links TRBV4-2 with TRBJ2-7, with D possibly being TRBD1 (6 bases). This CDR3 comprises 16 residues. CDR1 LGHNA and CDR2 YNFKEQ come from the germline V gene. The CDR3 sequence is CGSTPGLGRDTYEQYF. The CDR3 coding sequence is TGTGGCAGCACCCCAGGTTTAGGCAGGGACACCTACGAGCAGTACTTC.

A word on this clonotype: One junction end disagrees with the germline gene, perhaps due to a read error. The chain carries TRBV29-1 and TRBJ1-2; D not certain. The CDR3 runs to 16 residues. CDR1 is SQVTM, CDR2 ANQGSEA, per germline. The CDR3 reads CSALRYLRPDNYGYTF. CDR3 nucleotides: TGTAGCGCTCTCCGCTACCTGAGACCAGATAACTATGGCTACACCTTC.

As concerns this clonotype: It may be a read error: a sequence one base away is much more abundant. This chain links TRBV5-4 with TRBJ2-7, with 8 bases aligning to TRBD2. CDR3 length: 15 residues. Germline-derived CDR1 and CDR2 are SGHNT and YYREEE (reference sequence). DNA of the CDR3: TGTGTCAGCAGCTCTTATTCGCGACTAGCGTACGAGCAGTACTTC. This translates into CVSSSYSRLAYEQYF.